This T cell receptor (beta chain) stems from a study of response to subunit inactivated influenza vaccine. TCRdb reprocessed the RT-PCR reads with MiXCR, giving one entry per CDR3 protein. The sample has roughly 540,000 distinct CDR3 sequences, 20% to 25% seen once; the top ten hold 2.5% to 3%. This clonotype was observed at least ten times. The CDR3 contains 20 residues. J gave up 9 bases and V 5 bases, and 24 bases lay outside the gene matches. CDR1 is SGHAT, CDR2 FQNNGV, per germline. A further study also used this sample, focusing on T cells expressing NK-cell markers. That paper states: A 5'RACE template switching approach incorporating UMIs was used to make TCR beta cDNA. Clones of NKG2C+ T cells that had expanded were of unclear HCMV specificity.

The sample here was CD4+ T cells sorted from PBMCs, taken 11 to 12 days after vaccination. This sequence joins TRBV11-2 and TRBJ2-1; 11 bases agree with TRBD2. The receptor comes from a man aged 50 to 60 who received an inactivated influenza vaccine. CDR3 coding DNA: TGTGCCAGCAGCGCCACTAGACCTGTGGGTAGCGGGAGGGCCGCCGGTGAGCAGTTCTTC. This encodes CASSATRPVGSGRAAGEQFF.